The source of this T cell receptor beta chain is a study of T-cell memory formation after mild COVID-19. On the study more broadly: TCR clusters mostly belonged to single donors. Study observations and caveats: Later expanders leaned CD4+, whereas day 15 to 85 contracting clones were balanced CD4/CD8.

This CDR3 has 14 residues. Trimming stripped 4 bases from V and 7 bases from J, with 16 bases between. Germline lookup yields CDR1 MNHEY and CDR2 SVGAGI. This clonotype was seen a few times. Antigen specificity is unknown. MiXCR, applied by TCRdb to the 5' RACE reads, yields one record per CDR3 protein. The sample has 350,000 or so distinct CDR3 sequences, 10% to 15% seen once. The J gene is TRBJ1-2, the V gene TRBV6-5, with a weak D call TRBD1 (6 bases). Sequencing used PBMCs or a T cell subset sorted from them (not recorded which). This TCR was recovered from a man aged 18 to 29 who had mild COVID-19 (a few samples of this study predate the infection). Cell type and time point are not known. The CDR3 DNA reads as TGTGCCAGCAGTTCCTATGGCCGGGGGCCTGGCTACACCTTC. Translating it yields CASSSYGRGPGYTF.